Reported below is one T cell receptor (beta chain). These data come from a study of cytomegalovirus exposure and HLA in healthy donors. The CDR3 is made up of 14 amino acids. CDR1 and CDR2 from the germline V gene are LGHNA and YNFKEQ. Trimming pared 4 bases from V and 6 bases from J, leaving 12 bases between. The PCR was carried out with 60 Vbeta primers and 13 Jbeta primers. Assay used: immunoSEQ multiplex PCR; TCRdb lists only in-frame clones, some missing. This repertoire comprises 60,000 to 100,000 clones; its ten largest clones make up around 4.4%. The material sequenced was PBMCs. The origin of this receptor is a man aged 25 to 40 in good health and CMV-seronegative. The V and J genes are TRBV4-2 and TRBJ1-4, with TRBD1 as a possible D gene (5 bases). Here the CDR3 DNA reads TGTGCCAGCAGCCTAGGGGAAGGTCATGAAAAACTGTTTTTT. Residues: CASSLGEGHEKLFF.